Shown below are 25 T cell receptor beta chains from a single sample sequenced in a study of a mutant IDH1 vaccine in newly diagnosed glioma. These receptors have no identified antigens. Time point described: week 47, end of study. In every dose of vaccine, 300 ug of mutant IDH1 20-mer peptide was given alongside topical imiquimod. Method: immunoSEQ multiplex PCR; TCRdb's copy keeps in-frame clones and lacks some. The sample lists about 94,000 clones, roughly nine tenths occurring once. Material: PBMCs, obtained from a glioma patient whose treatment included an IDH1 peptide vaccine. The receptors here all came from a woman in her forties or fifties with glioma.

This CDR3 reads CASSQATGEEQYF. The CDR3 DNA follows: TGTGCCAGCAGCCAAGCGACAGGGGAGGAGCAGTACTTC. V is TRBV9 and J is TRBJ2-7, with 8 nucleotides matching TRBD1. The CDR3 length is 13 residues. Trimming removed 4 bases from V and 7 bases from J; junction bases left unmatched: 7. Germline V lookup: CDR1 SGDLS, CDR2 YYNGEE.

This clone was found once. The chain recombines TRBV18 with TRBJ1-1; no clear D. This CDR3 is 12 amino acids long. Germline V gives CDR1 KGHSH, CDR2 LQKENI. V was shortened by 2 bases and J by 4 bases, with 5 bases between the two germline ends. The CDR3 is CASSPGVTEAFF. The DNA for the CDR3 is TGTGCCAGCTCACCAGGGGTCACTGAAGCTTTCTTT.

V usage is TRBV5-6 and J usage is TRBJ2-7, with D possibly being TRBD1 (6 bases). V was cut by 3 bases and J by 4 bases, with 14 bases left in between. This CDR3 is 14 amino acids long. Germline V gene lookup returns CDR1 SGHDT and CDR2 YYEEEE. The CDR3 protein is CASSYQGSGYEQYF. The DNA of the CDR3 is TGTGCCAGCAGCTATCAGGGGTCCGGGTACGAGCAGTACTTC.

The chain combines TRBV10-3 with TRBJ1-4; D is undetermined. CDR1 ENHRY and CDR2 SYGVKD come from the germline V gene. The V end lost 10 bases, the J end lost 0 bases, and 6 bases lay between the germline ends. The length of the CDR3 is 12 residues. The DNA for the CDR3 is TGTGCCACCAGCCCAACTAATGAAAAACTGTTTTTT. This codes for CATSPTNEKLFF.

This clone was detected only once. The chain links TRBV9 to TRBJ2-2; tentatively, D is TRBD1 or TRBD2 (5 bases each). V lost 1 base to trimming and J lost 6 bases, with 19 bases between them. The CDR3 spans 17 residues. Looked up from germline, CDR1 is SGDLS and CDR2 is YYNGEE. The CDR3 here is CASSVMGRLSNPGELFF. DNA for the CDR3: TGTGCCAGCAGCGTAATGGGACGGTTAAGTAACCCCGGGGAGCTGTTTTTT.

The chain employs TRBV11-2 and TRBJ2-1; TRBD2 matches at 7 bases. The CDR3 extends over 15 amino acids. The V gene end was trimmed by 1 base and the J gene end by 0 bases; junction bases not matched to a gene: 0. Looked up from germline, CDR1 is SGHAT and CDR2 is FQNNGV. The CDR3 region is CASSLVAGSYNEQFF. In DNA, the CDR3 is TGTGCCAGCAGCTTAGTAGCGGGCTCCTACAATGAGCAGTTCTTC.

The chain links TRBV28 to TRBJ1-2; 9 nucleotides agree with TRBD1. J gave up 2 bases and V 7 bases, and 8 bases lay outside the gene matches. Looked up from germline, CDR1 is MDHEN and CDR2 is SYDVKM. The CDR3 consists of 15 residues. This chain's CDR3 is CASMRGQGRNYGYTF. For the CDR3, the DNA is TGTGCCAGCATGAGGGGACAGGGCCGAAACTATGGCTACACCTTC.

The chain carries TRBV6-6 and TRBJ2-4, with a tentative D call TRBD2 (6 bases). V was cut by 6 bases and J by 16 bases, with 16 bases left in between. The V gene's germline CDR1 is MNHNY and CDR2 SVGAGI (reference sequence). The CDR3 loop spans 11 amino acids. In DNA, the CDR3 is TGTGCCAGCAGCAAGGACCGGGACTCCTACTTC. Translating it yields CASSKDRDSYF.

V usage is TRBV6-5 and J usage is TRBJ2-7, with unresolved D. CDR3 length: 13 residues. Trimming removed 2 bases at V and 1 base at J, with 6 bases between. Germline-derived CDR1 and CDR2 are MNHEY and SVGAGI. The CDR3 region is CASSYVGSYEQYF. The DNA for the CDR3 is TGTGCCAGCAGTTACGTCGGGTCCTACGAGCAGTACTTC.

The rearrangement uses TRBV27 and TRBJ2-6; TRBD2 is a possible D gene (5 bases). The CDR3 has 15 residues. Trimming shortened V by 5 bases and J by 2 bases, and 10 bases separated the two germline ends. Germline loops: CDR1 MNHEY, CDR2 SMNVEV (reference sequence). As DNA, the CDR3 is TGTGCCAGCAGTGTTGGACTCGCTGGGGCCAACGTCCTGACTTTC. Translated: CASSVGLAGANVLTF.

The V gene is TRBV11-2, the J gene TRBJ1-3, with a tentative D call TRBD1 (6 bases). V dropped 0 bases and J dropped 4 bases, with 7 bases sitting between them. This CDR3 is 14 amino acids long. Germline CDR1 SGHAT, CDR2 FQNNGV. The CDR3 is CASSLEQGGNTIYF. CDR3 DNA: TGTGCCAGCAGCTTAGAACAGGGCGGAAACACCATATATTTT.

V is TRBV15 and J is TRBJ2-3, with 9 bases identical to TRBD2. CDR3 length: 17 amino acids. Losses at the gene ends were 5 bases for V and 4 bases for J; bases not matched to a gene: 13. The germline gives CDR1 LNHNV, CDR2 YYDKDF (reference sequence). The CDR3 loop reads CATSPRPTSGGSDTQYF. CDR3 coding DNA: TGTGCCACCAGCCCTAGGCCGACTAGCGGAGGGTCAGATACGCAGTATTTT.

The rearrangement uses TRBV7-2 and TRBJ2-7; 14 positions match TRBD2. Germline loops: CDR1 SGHTA, CDR2 FQGNSA. This CDR3 is 16 amino acids long. Germline trimming cut 4 bases from V and 3 bases from J; bases unmatched to any gene: 5. CDR3 sequence (DNA): TGTGCCAGCAGCTCGACCGGGACTAGCGGGAGCTACGAGCAGTACTTC. This gives the protein CASSSTGTSGSYEQYF.

The V and J genes are TRBV13 and TRBJ2-6; the D is unclear. Looked up from germline, CDR1 is PRHDT and CDR2 is FYEKMQ (reference sequence). The CDR3 extends over 12 amino acids. V lost 7 bases, J lost 1 base, and 2 bases lay in between. The CDR3 loop is CASTSGANVLTF. Written as DNA, the CDR3 is TGTGCCAGCACATCTGGGGCCAACGTCCTGACTTTC. Supplemented by reference TRBV13 and TRBJ2-6, the full variable domain reads AAGVIQSPRHLIKEKRETATLKCYPIPRHDTVYWYQQGPGQDPQFLISFYEKMQSDKGSIPDRFSAQQFSDYHSELNMSSLELGDSALYFCASTSGANVLTFGAGSRLTVL.

The chain couples TRBV9 to TRBJ2-7, with 7 bases lining up with TRBD2. Germline values: CDR1 SGDLS, CDR2 YYNGEE. Losses at the gene ends were 5 bases for V and 3 bases for J; bases not matched to a gene: 8. The CDR3 has 14 residues. CDR3 DNA: TGTGCCAGCAGTAGCGACCCGGGAGGCTACGAGCAGTACTTC. Its translation is CASSSDPGGYEQYF.

V is TRBV30 and J is TRBJ2-5; D uncertain. The CDR3 spans 13 residues. Trimming removed 2 bases from V and 6 bases from J, with 13 bases in between. Germline assignment: CDR1 GTSNPN and CDR2 SVGIG (reference sequence). In DNA form, the CDR3 reads TGTGCCTGGAGTAGACAAGGTATCAAGACCCAGTACTTC. Its protein is CAWSRQGIKTQYF.

The CDR3 spells CASSPGQGTNEQYF. DNA of the CDR3: TGCGCCAGCAGTCCGGGACAGGGGACCAACGAGCAGTACTTC. The genes are TRBV4-1 and TRBJ2-7, with TRBD1 matching over 10 bases. The CDR3 sequence is 14 residues long. Trimming cost V 6 bases and J 5 bases; bases outside gene matches: 7. In germline, CDR1 is MGHRA, CDR2 YSYEKL.

The CDR3 nucleotides read TGTGCCAGCAGTTTATGGGGGAGTAATCAGCCCCAGCATTTT. Amino acid sequence: CASSLWGSNQPQHF. The gene calls are TRBV28 and TRBJ1-5, with unresolved D. The germline V gene encodes CDR1 MDHEN and CDR2 SYDVKM. Trimming cost V 0 bases and J 4 bases, with 7 bases left between them. The CDR3 has 14 residues.

This clone appeared once. The chain combines TRBV19 with TRBJ1-5, with D possibly TRBD1 on 6 matching bases. The germline CDR1 and CDR2 sequences are LNHDA and SQIVND (reference sequence). Trimming pared 10 bases from V and 3 bases from J, leaving 19 bases between. The length of the CDR3 is 15 residues. CDR3 region: CATEGDTDSNQPQHF. The DNA of the CDR3 is TGTGCCACCGAAGGGGACACCGATTCCAATCAGCCCCAGCATTTT.

A single count supports this clone. The rearrangement links TRBV7-9 to TRBJ2-3; 9 bases align to TRBD1. The CDR3 totals 16 residues. The ends lost 5 bases at V and 2 bases at J; junction bases unmatched: 8. Germline V gene data show CDR1 as SEHNR and CDR2 as FQNEAQ (reference sequence). The CDR3 nucleotides are TGTGCCAGCAGCCCCCGGGACAGGGACCTCACAGATACGCAGTATTTT. Translated: CASSPRDRDLTDTQYF.

V is TRBV28 and J is TRBJ2-1; D could derive from TRBD1 or TRBD2 (5 bases each). V was shortened by 10 bases and J by 7 bases, with 11 bases between the two germline ends. The V gene's germline CDR1 is MDHEN and CDR2 SYDVKM. The CDR3 is 11 amino acids. Here the CDR3 reads CATIEGNEQFF. The CDR3 DNA reads TGTGCCACCATTGAGGGGAATGAGCAGTTCTTC.

The chain has TRBV27 and TRBJ1-5; D unresolved. Trimming stripped 5 bases from V and 0 bases from J, with 11 bases between. The CDR3 is made up of 15 amino acids. In germline, CDR1 is MNHEY, CDR2 SMNVEV (reference sequence). CDR3: CASSPKAISNQPQHF. CDR3 DNA sequence: TGTGCCAGCAGTCCAAAGGCCATTAGCAATCAGCCCCAGCATTTT.

The V call is TRBV11-2, the J call TRBJ1-1; the D is unclear. The V gene's germline CDR1 is SGHAT and CDR2 FQNNGV. Trimming took 2 bases from V and 7 from J, leaving 11 bases between them. The CDR3 covers 13 residues. CDR3 region: CASSLLQTFEAFF. The CDR3 DNA sequence: TGTGCCAGCAGCTTACTCCAGACCTTTGAAGCTTTCTTT.

This clone has only one observation. This chain joins TRBV28 and TRBJ2-7, with 9 bases fitting TRBD1. The CDR3 consists of 14 residues. The V segment lost 4 bases and the J segment 3 bases; nucleotides outside the gene matches: 4. Germline CDR1 reads MDHEN; CDR2 reads SYDVKM. The CDR3 DNA reads as TGTGCCAGCAGTTCCGGGACAGGGCTCTACGAGCAGTACTTC. Amino acids: CASSSGTGLYEQYF.

The V and J genes are TRBV9 and TRBJ2-3, with 11 bases that match TRBD2. J lost 4 bases, V lost 3 bases, and 7 bases had no gene match. Germline-derived CDR1 and CDR2 are SGDLS and YYNGEE. This CDR3 has 16 amino acids. This chain's CDR3 is CASSADSGRAPDTQYF. In nucleotides, the CDR3 is TGTGCCAGCAGCGCCGATAGCGGGAGGGCCCCAGATACGCAGTATTTT.